These 29 T cell receptor beta chains were all obtained from the same sample, sequenced in a study of T cells after yellow fever vaccination. TCRdb redid the calling of the 5' RACE reads with MiXCR, one entry per CDR3 protein. The data contain hundreds of thousands of distinct CDR3 sequences, over 9% of them singletons. This sample comprised PBMCs, obtained on the day of the yellow fever booster vaccination. These TCRs come from a man aged 25 to 40 who received the YFV17D yellow fever vaccine.

The V call is TRBV27, the J call TRBJ1-5; D remains unclear. The CDR3 runs to 17 residues. The V end was cut by 5 bases, the J end by 0 bases, with 17 bases between. In germline, CDR1 is MNHEY, CDR2 SMNVEV (reference sequence). The CDR3 region is CASSPQIVLNSNQPQHF. In DNA form, the CDR3 reads TGTGCCAGCAGTCCTCAAATAGTTCTGAATAGCAATCAGCCCCAGCATTTT.

This clonotype has just a few counts. The chain recombines TRBV10-3 with TRBJ2-2; D possibly corresponds to TRBD2 (6 bases). The V end lost 6 bases, the J end lost 5 bases, and 13 bases lay between the germline ends. Germline V CDR1 and CDR2: ENHRY, SYGVKD. This CDR3 has 14 amino acids. CDR3 in amino acids: CAIRGGERTGELFF. The CDR3 nucleotides are TGTGCCATCAGAGGCGGGGAACGGACCGGGGAGCTGTTTTTT.

The sample holds many counts of this clonotype. The rearrangement links TRBV12-3 or TRBV12-4 to TRBJ2-3, with TRBD1 matching over 10 bases. The CDR3 consists of 15 residues. J gave up 2 bases and V 6 bases, and 5 bases lay outside the gene matches. CDR3 amino acids: CASSSGQGNTDTQYF. CDR3 sequence (DNA): TGTGCCAGCAGCTCGGGACAGGGGAACACAGATACGCAGTATTTT.

There are a few counts of this clonotype. The chain is built from TRBV12-3 or TRBV12-4 and TRBJ1-1, with a weak D call TRBD1 (5 bases). The CDR3 has 14 residues. The V and J ends lost 3 bases and 5 bases respectively, with 13 bases between them. The CDR3 bases are TGTGCCAGCAGTTTCGGGGCTTCAGGAACTGAAGCTTTCTTT. The encoded protein is CASSFGASGTEAFF.

This chain joins TRBV12-3 or TRBV12-4 and TRBJ2-2; 8 bases map to TRBD2. V gave up 6 bases and J gave up 4 bases; unmatched junction bases: 7. CDR3 length: 15 amino acids. The DNA of the CDR3 is TGTGCCAGCAGAAGAGCCGGGACTAGCACCGGGGAGCTGTTTTTT. It specifies CASRRAGTSTGELFF.

This clonotype came up many times. The chain links TRBV5-1 to TRBJ2-7; D gene ambiguous. The V gene's germline CDR1 is SGHRS and CDR2 YFSETQ. The CDR3 covers 13 residues. V shed 1 base and J shed 2 bases, with 7 bases lying between them. CDR3 sequence: CASSLMLAYEQYF. CDR3 sequence (DNA): TGCGCCAGCAGCTTGATGCTAGCCTACGAGCAGTACTTC.

This clonotype turned up a few times. This chain connects TRBV15 to TRBJ2-5; 8 nucleotides match TRBD2. The trim removed 5 bases at V and 3 bases at J, leaving 8 bases unmatched. CDR1 is LNHNV, CDR2 YYDKDF, per germline (reference sequence). This CDR3 is built from 15 residues. This CDR3 reads CATSGRLAREETQYF. In DNA form, the CDR3 reads TGTGCCACCAGCGGCCGACTAGCGAGAGAAGAGACCCAGTACTTC.

This clonotype has a handful of counts. J is TRBJ2-5 and V is TRBV7-2; D possibly corresponds to TRBD2 (6 bases). Trimming left V 0 bases short and J 5 bases short, with 13 bases between. The CDR3 extends over 15 amino acids. Germline CDR1 SGHTA, CDR2 FQGNSA. The CDR3 bases are TGTGCCAGCAGCTTAGCGGGGACTTGGGGGGAGACCCAGTACTTC. Translated: CASSLAGTWGETQYF.

This clonotype was counted only a few times. V gene TRBV20-1 combines with J gene TRBJ1-3; D is undetermined. V shed 0 bases and J shed 0 bases, with 9 bases lying between them. Germline loops: CDR1 DFQATT, CDR2 SNEGSKA (reference sequence). The CDR3 runs 15 residues. CDR3 sequence reads: CSAREVSISGNTIYF. In DNA form, the CDR3 reads TGCAGTGCTAGAGAGGTGTCAATCTCTGGAAACACCATATATTTT.

V gene TRBV5-1 combines with J gene TRBJ1-2; D remains unclear. CDR1 is SGHRS, CDR2 YFSETQ, per germline. V was cut by 2 bases and J by 2 bases, with 10 bases left in between. The CDR3 is made up of 14 amino acids. In DNA form, the CDR3 reads TGCGCCAGCAGCTTAACGGACGGCAACTATGGCTACACCTTC. It codes for CASSLTDGNYGYTF.

The CDR3 protein is CASSLGVRRDVLTF. The CDR3 DNA reads TGTGCCAGCAGCTTAGGGGTCCGAAGAGACGTCCTGACTTTC. The rearrangement links TRBV7-9 to TRBJ2-6, with D unclear. V lost 1 base, J lost 11 bases, and 12 bases lay in between. The CDR3 loop spans 14 amino acids. Germline CDR1 is SEHNR and CDR2 is FQNEAQ (reference sequence).

The chain recombines TRBV12-3 or TRBV12-4 with TRBJ1-3, with 7 bases fitting TRBD1. V lost 5 bases, J lost 0 bases, and 7 bases stayed unmatched. The length of the CDR3 is 16 residues. In DNA form, the CDR3 reads TGTGCCAGCAGTCCGCGACAGGGTCACTCTGGAAACACCATATATTTT. The encoded protein is CASSPRQGHSGNTIYF.

This clonotype was counted a few times. J is TRBJ2-7 and V is TRBV9, with D hard to call. Germline CDR1 is SGDLS and CDR2 is YYNGEE. Trimming removed 2 bases at V and 5 bases at J, with 11 bases between. This CDR3 region has 13 residues. In DNA form, the CDR3 reads TGTGCCAGCAGCGTCTCAACAAAAGACGAGCAGTACTTC. Translating gives CASSVSTKDEQYF.

The chain is built from TRBV7-9 and TRBJ2-1, with D perhaps TRBD2 (6 bases). V lost 5 bases and J 7 bases, leaving 18 bases between the germline ends. The CDR3 contains 15 residues. The germline CDR1 and CDR2 sequences are SEHNR and FQNEAQ (reference sequence). CDR3 residues: CASSDMTGVGNEQFF. DNA of the CDR3: TGTGCCAGCAGCGATATGACGGGGGTGGGGAATGAGCAGTTCTTC.

The chain uses TRBV7-3 and TRBJ1-1, with 9 bases lining up with TRBD1. The V gene's germline CDR1 is SGHTA and CDR2 FQGTGA. The V segment lost 5 bases and the J segment 11 bases; nucleotides outside the gene matches: 9. The CDR3 is made up of 13 amino acids. CDR3 DNA sequence: TGTGCCAGCAGCGGCGGGACAGGGTATGCGGCTTTCTTT. Amino acid sequence: CASSGGTGYAAFF.

The gene calls are TRBV28 and TRBJ2-4; a possible D gene is TRBD1 (6 bases). Germline V gene sequence: CDR1 MDHEN, CDR2 SYDVKM. The ends were cut back, 5 bases at V and 4 bases at J, with 12 bases in the middle. The CDR3 spans 14 residues. The CDR3 region has the DNA TGTGCCAGCAGTCACCTTCAGGGGAAAAACATTCAGTACTTC. This translates into CASSHLQGKNIQYF. Variable domain in full (rest from reference TRBV28 and TRBJ2-4): DVKVTQSSRYLVKRTGEKVFLECVQDMDHENMFWYRQDPGLGLRLIYFSYDVKMKEKGDIPEGYSVSREKKERFSLILESASTNQTSMYLCASSHLQGKNIQYFGAGTRLSVL.

This clonotype was seen repeatedly, ten times or more. The chain combines TRBV7-6 with TRBJ2-1, with D tentatively TRBD2 (5 bases). The CDR3 runs 15 residues. Germline loops: CDR1 SGHVS, CDR2 FNYEAQ. Trimming shortened V by 5 bases and J by 3 bases, and 14 bases separated the two germline ends. The CDR3 reads CASSPGGGYYNEQFF. CDR3 nucleotide sequence: TGTGCCAGCAGCCCCGGAGGAGGCTACTACAATGAGCAGTTCTTC. Using reference TRBV7-6 and TRBJ2-1 for the parts outside the CDR3, the full variable domain is GAGVSQSPRYKVTKRGQDVALRCDPISGHVSLYWYRQALGQGPEFLTYFNYEAQQDKSGLPNDRFSAERPEGSISTLTIQRTEQRDSAMYRCASSPGGGYYNEQFFGPGTRLTVL.

The chain recombines TRBV12-3 or TRBV12-4 with TRBJ2-7, with TRBD1 identical over 10 bases. This CDR3 is built from 14 residues. The V and J ends lost 2 bases and 7 bases, in that order; junction bases with no gene match: 5. CDR3 bases: TGTGCCAGCAGTTTATGGGACAGGGGACTGGAGCAGTACTTC. It specifies CASSLWDRGLEQYF.

This clonotype was picked up a small number of times. The germline gene is not matched at one end of the junction; a read error may be the cause. This chain connects TRBV4-1 to TRBJ2-1; TRBD2 is a possible D gene (6 bases). Looked up from germline, CDR1 is MGHRA and CDR2 is YSYEKL. This CDR3 has 15 amino acids. CDR3: CASERTTTAPNQQFF. As DNA, the CDR3 is TGCGCCAGCGAACGGACTACCACCGCCCCCAATCAGCAGTTCTTC.

The gene calls are TRBV7-2 and TRBJ1-6, with 9 bases matching TRBD1. CDR1 SGHTA and CDR2 FQGNSA come from the germline V gene. This CDR3 region has 15 residues. The ends lost 8 bases at V and 10 bases at J; junction bases unmatched: 12. The CDR3 sequence: CASRPPTGGYSPLHF. CDR3 coding DNA: TGTGCCAGCCGTCCCCCGACAGGGGGATACTCACCCCTCCACTTT.

The chain is built from TRBV30 and TRBJ2-7; no clear D gene. The length of the CDR3 is 13 residues. The germline gives CDR1 GTSNPN, CDR2 SVGIG (reference sequence). V dropped 3 bases and J dropped 9 bases, with 18 bases sitting between them. The CDR3 DNA follows: TGTGCCTGGAGCCGCCAGCCGCTTTCCGGGCAGTACTTC. The encoded protein is CAWSRQPLSGQYF.

This chain joins TRBV4-2 and TRBJ1-4; 8 nucleotides match TRBD1. CDR1 LGHNA and CDR2 YNFKEQ come from the germline V gene. V lost 0 bases to trimming and J lost 7 bases; unmatched junction nucleotides: 7. The CDR3 sequence is 16 residues long. This CDR3 is CASSQEKAGTGEKLFF. The CDR3 DNA sequence: TGTGCCAGCAGCCAAGAGAAAGCCGGGACAGGTGAAAAACTGTTTTTT.

V usage is TRBV20-1 and J usage is TRBJ2-7, with 8 bases matching TRBD1. The CDR3 spans 15 residues. Trimming cost V 0 bases and J 5 bases; bases outside gene matches: 9. Looked up from germline, CDR1 is DFQATT and CDR2 is SNEGSKA (reference sequence). Written as DNA, the CDR3 is TGCAGTGCTAGAGATCTGGACAGGGAATGGCACGAGCAGTACTTC. This encodes CSARDLDREWHEQYF.

This clonotype was seen only a few times. V gene TRBV5-6 combines with J gene TRBJ2-3; D call uncertain. This CDR3 is built from 15 residues. Germline CDR1 SGHDT, CDR2 YYEEEE. V was cut by 1 base and J by 9 bases, with 18 bases left in between. CDR3 sequence: CASSLPQQVVVTQYF. CDR3 bases: TGTGCCAGCAGCTTGCCACAGCAGGTCGTAGTGACGCAGTATTTT.

V gene TRBV6-2 or TRBV6-3 combines with J gene TRBJ1-1; 12 positions agree with TRBD1. V lost 2 bases and J lost 5; bases outside the gene matches: 3. The germline gives CDR1 MNHEY, CDR2 SVGEGT. CDR3 length equals 15 residues. The chain's CDR3 is CASSYRDRGLTEAFF. DNA of the CDR3: TGTGCCAGCAGTTACCGGGACAGGGGGCTTACTGAAGCTTTCTTT.

The chain carries TRBV7-2 and TRBJ2-7; D uncertain. Germline values: CDR1 SGHTA, CDR2 FQGNSA. This CDR3 region has 15 residues. V was clipped by 8 bases and J by 1 base, with 18 bases between them. The CDR3, as DNA: TGTGCCAGCGGGTGGGGTGGCGGCAATTCCTACGAGCAGTACTTC. It encodes CASGWGGGNSYEQYF.

This clonotype occurred a few times. The chain couples TRBV12-3 or TRBV12-4 to TRBJ2-7, with 11 bases aligning to TRBD2. Trimming at V came to 6 bases and at J to 4 bases, leaving 2 bases not matched to a gene. The CDR3 has 13 amino acids. The DNA of the CDR3 is TGTGCCAGCAGATCTAGCGGGAGGTACGAGCAGTACTTC. Residues: CASRSSGRYEQYF.

This clonotype was observed a few times. The rearrangement links TRBV21-1 to TRBJ2-1; the DNA was not used to check the table's D call, TRBD2. TRBV21-1 is marked as a pseudogene. The length of the CDR3 is 17 residues. CDR3 protein: CASSTHRTSGNYNEQFF. In DNA, the CDR3 is TGTGCCAGCAGCACCCACAGGACTAGCGGGAATTACAATGAGCAGTTCTTC.

This clonotype was seen a handful of times. V is TRBV4-3 and J is TRBJ1-2, with D possibly being TRBD1 (5 bases). V was shortened by 1 base and J by 2 bases, with 11 bases between the two germline ends. The germline V gene encodes CDR1 LGHNA and CDR2 YSLEER. This CDR3 spans 15 amino acids. In nucleotides, the CDR3 is TGCGCCAGCAGCCAAGGACCAGGGCCGAACTATGGCTACACCTTC. It encodes CASSQGPGPNYGYTF.